These T cell receptor beta chains were read from a single sample in a study of somatic mutations in cytotoxic T cells in rheumatoid arthritis. Repertoires were generated with immunoSEQ multiplex PCR, while TCRdb's copy carries only in-frame clones and drops some. The table has fewer than 25,000 clones, 82% seen once; the top ten hold approximately 10%. Material: CD8+ T cells sorted from blood. Receptors originate from a woman aged 50 to 65 in good health. Each CDR3 is given without its conserved first and last residue. Clone size is not always given. Where it is, it says once, few, many or a class for expanded clones.

>TRBV15|NA|TRBJ2-5
ATSTTGGLETQY
>TRBV5-5|once|TRBJ1-1
ASSLRQEIGAF
>TRBV27|NA|TRBJ1-1
ASSLSEVGNTEAF
>TRBV28|NA|TRBJ2-7
ASSFHDYEQY
>TRBV5-4|medium-sized|TRBJ2-7
ASSLDVPGTSETYEQY
>TRBV7-8|NA|TRBJ1-4
ASSEPYGAGFGEKLF
>TRBV19|NA|TRBJ1-5
ATIGTGPYQPQH
>TRBV30|NA|TRBJ2-5
AWTGLEETQY
>TRBV5-4|NA|TRBJ2-1
ASSFGLGNEQF
>TRBV7-9|NA|TRBJ2-7
ASSLTGGFFVQEY
>TRBV28|NA|TRBJ1-3
ASREGSLGNTIY
>TRBV5-4|NA|TRBJ2-3
ASSFSFNQADSQY
>TRBV25-1|NA|TRBJ2-1
ASSEPAAGHNEQF
>TRBV15|NA|TRBJ2-7
ATSSGGEDYEQY
>TRBV5-6|once|TRBJ1-5
ASSFGLGNQPQH
>TRBV7-9|NA|TRBJ2-5
ASSLGRRIQETQY
>TRBV5-6|NA|TRBJ2-5
ASSLSLVVTQY
>TRBV7-9|few|TRBJ2-7
ASSFQGPEQY
>TRBV6-5|NA|TRBJ1-2
ASSPRGGIYGYT
>TRBV28|NA|TRBJ2-7
ASSSRDGEYYEQY
>TRBV5-4|NA|TRBJ2-7
ASSPGQGSYEQY
>TRBV7-8|NA|TRBJ1-5
ASSITGSSNQPQH
>TRBV5-6|NA|TRBJ2-5
ASGPWGREETQY
>TRBV4-1|NA|TRBJ2-7
ASSQEGTGAYEQY
>TRBV2|NA|TRBJ2-7
ASSDPRDSSYEQY
>TRBV14|NA|TRBJ2-7
ASSPSPRYEQY
>TRBV11-3|NA|TRBJ2-3
ASSIGLGTQY
>TRBV5-4|NA|TRBJ2-7
ASSLTDSYEQY
>TRBV11-3|NA|TRBJ2-3
ASSSSPGSLDTQY
>TRBV29-1|NA|TRBJ2-1
SVEVTGANPNEQF
>TRBV5-4|NA|TRBJ1-3
ASSLSIDSGNTIY
>TRBV6-1|NA|TRBJ1-4
ASSQRRATNEKLF
>TRBV27|NA|TRBJ2-1
ASSPGPTASSYNEQF
>TRBV7-8|NA|TRBJ1-5
ASSLWEGQPQH
>TRBV11-2|once|TRBJ2-2
ASSLSRGTGGAGELF
>TRBV6-5|NA|TRBJ1-2
ASRGAGTGNYGYT
>TRBV27|NA|TRBJ2-7
AGSPGLAGGPSSYEQY
>TRBV7-3|NA|TRBJ1-2
ASSLTPGPNYGYT
>TRBV28|NA|TRBJ2-2
ASGPSGGDGELF
>TRBV27|NA|TRBJ2-7
ASSIRGAEQY
>TRBV13|NA|TRBJ2-7
ASSFRLAGTSYEQY
>TRBV4-1|few|TRBJ1-6
ASSQEAPNSPLH
>TRBV2|NA|TRBJ2-2
ASSGRGGVGTGELF